This TCR beta chain comes out of a study of cytomegalovirus exposure and HLA in healthy donors (dated by TCRdb to about 2017). Regarding the research as a whole: According to an earlier analysis of several hundred of the donors, some 170 million T cells yielded over 90 million unique TCR beta sequences and 276 Gb of sequence data. Donor age, sex, ethnicity and CMV serostatus were collected together with the repertoire data. The study profiled the T cell repertoires of around 700 subjects by immunosequencing and related them to cytomegalovirus serostatus. The aim of the study was to test whether cataloging public T cell receptors could identify signatures of past pathogen exposure. Typing coverage varied by locus: roughly 629-630 donors for A, B, C, DRB1 and DQB1; some 520 for DQA1; over 600 for DPA1; 400 to 480 for DPB1. About 300 gigabases of sequencing data and 78 million or so unique TCR sequences were included in an early release covering several hundred HLA-typed donors. Because of strong linkage in the cohort, 4 to 6 DR-DQ haplotypes were treated as single units for association and clustering. A separate validation cohort of 90 to 150 different subjects was used in addition to the 666-subject first cohort. The later analysis used no new phenotypic data to find candidate immune exposures, relying instead on TCR beta sequences and their occurrence across donors. To decide whether each TCR beta V gene segment behaved as functional or pseudogenic, an earlier analysis of approximately 600 of the donors relied on high-throughput TCR beta sequencing. To study patterns of TCR occurrence, a later analysis re-analyzed previously published TCR beta repertoires from several hundred donors and added high-resolution HLA genotyping. High-throughput TCR immunosequencing, statistical association of individual TCRs with disease status, and machine learning were combined to predict cytomegalovirus infection status. Across about 370 genotyped donors of the cohort, an average of about 220,000 unique TCR beta nucleotide sequences per donor were sequenced, and around 20% of those sequences were non-productive. Every discovery cohort repertoire had been produced on one sequencing platform. The genetic ancestry cluster associated with self-reported Caucasian donors included 81% of the roughly 380 genotyped donors. Genome-wide SNP genotypes for about 55% of the 666 donors were used in a later genetic analysis, which treated that subset as a discovery cohort. HLA typing covered class I and class II loci at four-digit resolution. Overall study outcomes, separate from this receptor: A further reported finding was that TCR beta sequences accurately predicted the HLA-A and HLA-B alleles for most subjects in the first cohort. CMV serostatus was the only immune exposure information available for the cohort. Linkage disequilibrium might explain the correlated functional status among segregating V segments, but an unknown experimental factor could not be ruled out. Only TCR beta chains were sequenced in this cohort, and the absence of alpha or paired-chain data limited detectable features. In a later analysis, several top co-occurrence clusters were reported to appear linked to parvovirus B19, influenza, CMV and Epstein-Barr virus. When HLA alleles, especially DR and DQ, strongly co-occurred, attributing TCR associations to individual alleles was difficult. An earlier analysis of 587 of the donors showed that most TCR beta V segments appeared in productive rearrangements either about 87% or about 30% of the time, which broadly matched IMGT annotations. Sequencing depth was assumed to be roughly uniform across donors in the presence/absence analyses, though that assumption may not hold. Because HLA typing was unavailable for some donors at each locus, only the typed subset was used in association tests. A later genetic analysis associated a missense DCLRE1C variant with V-gene and J-gene trimming of TCR beta chains, and an independent cohort replicated the association. Three of the identified cytomegalovirus-associated TCR beta chains were confirmed in vitro to be specific for cytomegalovirus antigens. Because counts were too low, some 17 rarely observed V segments, including chromosome 9 orphons, were left out of the earlier analysis of about 500 of the donors. A group of highly shared sequence variants was considered likely to be a technical artifact of the sequencing pipeline. The classifier was reported to diagnose cytomegalovirus status with high specificity and sensitivity in both the original cohort and the validation cohort. Most TCR sequences were seen in very few donors, while some public TCRs were found in many individuals. In a later analysis, HLA-associated TCR beta chains showed more clonal expansion and lower generation probabilities than non-associated chains that were equally common. According to a later analysis, most CMV-associated TCR beta chains appeared to be HLA-restricted, and the HLA associations seemed to be driven largely by CMV exposure. In a later analysis, the rate of TCR association differed among HLA loci, with DRB1 alleles having the most associated TCRs and HLA-C alleles having the fewest. Some IMGT-functional V segments, including TRBV6-2 and TRBV6-3, could not be told apart with the 87-base-pair reads, so those segments were excluded. The authors suggested that the approach could potentially be extended to other disease states and immunological phenotypes. In the study, approximately 160 TCR beta chains were listed as associated with cytomegalovirus. Specific HLA alleles were associated with roughly 17,000 TCR beta sequences at a false discovery rate of 0.05 in a later analysis. Compared with the roughly 700-donor mean, donors in an Asian-associated ancestry cluster had fewer N-insertions in productive TCRs, according to a later genetic analysis.

The V end loses 8 bases and the J end loses 1 base, and a stretch of 8 bases separates them. In the germline V gene, CDR1 corresponds to WSHSY and CDR2 to SAAADI. From the cysteine up to the phenylalanine, the CDR3 has a length of 12 residues. Of the read, only the CDR3 DNA is kept; its 36 bases are in frame from base 1. Turning to this clone: Its antigen remains undetermined. Base qualities are not at hand, and no much larger clone is one base apart.

The library was produced with the immunoSEQ multiplex PCR assay. The multiplex PCR relied on a mix of 60 forward primers for TCR Vbeta segments and 13 reverse primers for TCR Jbeta segments. Amplification of the CDR3 region of rearranged TCR beta genes was performed with a multiplex PCR assay on genomic DNA. Amplified TCR beta libraries were sequenced as 87-base-pair reads on the Illumina HiSeq System. For the original study's pipeline: A later analysis tallied tens of millions of unique TCR beta chains across the approximately 670 repertoires, and around 12 million of those chains were shared by two or more donors. Raw reads were error-corrected and collapsed into unique sequences with a nearest-neighbor algorithm that merged closely related sequences to remove PCR and sequencing errors. Alignment of CDR3 sequences to IMGT reference sequences was used to assign V, D and J gene segments. For a sequence to be retained, a match of at least six nucleotides was required to both a V gene segment and a J gene segment. Rearrangements were classified as productive when the CDR3 lacked stop codons and remained in frame with V and J, and all other rearrangements were classified as non-productive. CDR3 was defined by IMGT convention, running from the second conserved V-encoded cysteine to the conserved J-encoded phenylalanine. In an earlier analysis of 500 to 650 of the donors, sequences lacking an unambiguous match to a single V gene segment were excluded. An earlier analysis of 587 of the donors called V segments functional above 56.7% productive rearrangements and segregating when the between-donor standard deviation exceeded 5%. A statistical classification framework was built to diagnose cytomegalovirus status from the catalog of TCR beta chain sequences. In a later analysis, V and J genes were assigned by comparing TCR nucleotide sequences against IMGT/GENE-DB human TR gene sequences. In a later analysis, CDR3 sequences and most-parsimonious VDJ recombination scenarios were assigned using the TCRdist pipeline. In a later analysis, each TCR beta chain was defined by its CDR3 amino acid sequence together with its V-gene family, and reads without a unique V-gene family were excluded. A later analysis removed 592 highly shared, low-generation-probability nucleotide sequences to deal with suspected cross-contamination and a sequencing artifact. In a later analysis, a clonal expansion index was calculated for each public chain from normalized within-repertoire ranks of inferred template counts. A later analysis computed generation probabilities with a VDJ recombination model fitted to out-of-frame rearrangements, and checked the results against IGoR. A later analysis scored TCR-TCR, TCR-HLA and TCR-CMV co-occurrence with hypergeometric tests, applying a repertoire-size bias correction to TCR pairs. A later analysis estimated false discovery rates by permuting HLA or CMV assignments 20 times. In a later analysis, co-occurring TCRs were grouped using DBSCAN, with TCRdist sequence similarity added in when clustering inside HLA-allele-positive subsets. Repertoires with fewer than 30,000 or more than 120,000 public chains, plus five repertoires with anomalous nucleotide sharing, were excluded from co-occurrence clustering. This immuneACCESS table, as held by TCRdb, lists in-frame sequences with V and J called but not all clones. Of the missing ones, under half trace to an unresolved V gene in checked studies; the others have no known cause. The DNA gave D and trimming, while V, J and clone size come from that table. The sample contains around 140,000 clones, roughly four fifths of them found a single time. The ten largest clones take up 1.4% of the sample.

In total, just over 650 healthy bone marrow donors made up the cohort. Cohort members were all nominally healthy when sampled, although unrecorded immune exposures were likely present. The donor was CMV seropositive and was included in the group of some 290 seropositive cohort members. A peripheral blood sample was provided by each donor, and peripheral blood mononuclear cells were used for TCR beta sequencing. Genomic DNA extraction from the blood cell samples was performed with the Qiagen DNeasy Blood Extraction Kit. Material for sequencing was PBMCs. The chain uses TRBV10-2 and TRBJ2-5, with a weak D call of TRBD2 (6 bases match). The receptor comes from a man aged 25-40 years in good health and CMV-seropositive. The sequence in DNA is TGCGCCAGCGGGCGGGGCCAAGAGACCCAGTACTTC. Its protein reads: CASGRGQETQYF.